The table lists the clone carrying this T cell receptor (beta chain) with many counts. The antigen is not known. This sample is part of a study of identical twins. One entry per CDR3 protein results from TCRdb running MiXCR on the 5' RACE reads. This sample has fewer than 900,000 distinct CDR3 sequences, with 21% found just once. Study-wide findings and caveats: Clonotypes of the beta chain that were abundant in cord blood carried fewer insertions (memory repertoires showed none). Invariant MAIT and iNKT cells may have partly biased zero-insertion analyses.

Germline CDR1 is LGHDT and CDR2 is YNNKEL (reference sequence). CDR3 size: 12 residues. V was shortened by 4 bases and J by 0 bases, with 3 bases between the two germline ends. The same sample was also used in a study of T cells expressing NK-cell markers. From that second work: No clear determination of HCMV specificity was made for expanded NKG2C+ T cell clones.

The sequenced material came from PBMCs. V usage is TRBV3-1 and J usage is TRBJ1-1; D gene ambiguous. This receptor was taken from a woman aged 18-29 years in good health. CDR3 sequence reads: CASSRVNTEAFF. CDR3 nucleotide sequence: TGTGCCAGCAGCCGGGTGAACACTGAAGCTTTCTTT.